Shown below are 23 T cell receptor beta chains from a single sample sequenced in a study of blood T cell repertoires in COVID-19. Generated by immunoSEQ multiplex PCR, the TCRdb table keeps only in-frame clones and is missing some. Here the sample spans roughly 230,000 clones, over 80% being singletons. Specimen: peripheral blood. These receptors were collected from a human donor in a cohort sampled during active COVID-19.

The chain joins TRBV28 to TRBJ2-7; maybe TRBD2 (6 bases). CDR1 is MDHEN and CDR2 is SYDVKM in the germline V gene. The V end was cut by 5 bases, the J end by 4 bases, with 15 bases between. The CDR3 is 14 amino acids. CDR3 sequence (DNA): TGTGCCAGCAGTGGGGGGAGCACTCGGTACGAGCAGTACTTC. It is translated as CASSGGSTRYEQYF.

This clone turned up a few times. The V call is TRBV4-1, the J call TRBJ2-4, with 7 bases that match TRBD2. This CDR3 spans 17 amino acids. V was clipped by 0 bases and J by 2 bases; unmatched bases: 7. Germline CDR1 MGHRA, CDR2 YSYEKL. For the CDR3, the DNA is TGCGCCAGCAGCCAAGATGGGGGGGGTGTGACCAAAAACATTCAGTACTTC. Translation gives CASSQDGGGVTKNIQYF.

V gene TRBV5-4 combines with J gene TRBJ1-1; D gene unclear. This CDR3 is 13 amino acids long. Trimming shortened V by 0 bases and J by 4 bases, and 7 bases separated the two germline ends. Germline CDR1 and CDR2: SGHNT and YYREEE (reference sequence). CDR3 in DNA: TGTGCCAGCAGCTTGGCCTCCGGCACTGAAGCTTTCTTT. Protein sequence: CASSLASGTEAFF.

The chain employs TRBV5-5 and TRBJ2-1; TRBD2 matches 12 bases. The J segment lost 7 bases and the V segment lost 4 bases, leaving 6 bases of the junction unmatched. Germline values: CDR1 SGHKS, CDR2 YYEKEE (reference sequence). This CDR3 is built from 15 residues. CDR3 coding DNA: TGTGCCAGCAGCCAAGGGACTAGCGGGTGGAATGAGCAGTTCTTC. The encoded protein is CASSQGTSGWNEQFF. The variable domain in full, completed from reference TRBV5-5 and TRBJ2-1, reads DAGVTQSPTHLIKTRGQQVTLRCSPISGHKSVSWYQQVLGQGPQFIFQYYEKEERGRGNFPDRFSARQFPNYSSELNVNALLLGDSALYLCASSQGTSGWNEQFFGPGTRLTVL.

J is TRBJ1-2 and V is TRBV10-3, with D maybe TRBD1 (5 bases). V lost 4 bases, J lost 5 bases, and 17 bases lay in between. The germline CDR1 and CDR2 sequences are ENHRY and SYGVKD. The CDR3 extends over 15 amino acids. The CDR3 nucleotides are TGTGCCATCAGTGGCGGCCCGGGACTTGAGTATGGCTACACCTTC. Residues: CAISGGPGLEYGYTF.

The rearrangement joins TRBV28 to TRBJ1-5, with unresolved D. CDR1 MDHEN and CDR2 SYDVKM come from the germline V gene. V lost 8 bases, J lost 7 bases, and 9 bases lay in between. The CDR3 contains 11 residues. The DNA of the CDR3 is TGTGCCAGCGGCCGGGAGCAGCCCCAGCATTTT. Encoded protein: CASGREQPQHF.

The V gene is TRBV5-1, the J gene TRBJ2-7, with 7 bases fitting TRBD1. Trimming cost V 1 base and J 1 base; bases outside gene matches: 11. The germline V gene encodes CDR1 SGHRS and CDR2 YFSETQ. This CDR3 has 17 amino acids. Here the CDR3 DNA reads TGCGCCAGCAGCTTGACCACCAGGGGGTCGGGGTCCTACGAGCAGTACTTC. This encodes CASSLTTRGSGSYEQYF.

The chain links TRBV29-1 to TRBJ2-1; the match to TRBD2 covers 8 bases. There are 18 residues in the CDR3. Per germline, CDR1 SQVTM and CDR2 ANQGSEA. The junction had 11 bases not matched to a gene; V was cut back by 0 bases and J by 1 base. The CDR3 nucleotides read TGCAGCGTTGAAGATCCTCCTAGCGGGCTCTGGTCCTACAATGAGCAGTTCTTC. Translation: CSVEDPPSGLWSYNEQFF.

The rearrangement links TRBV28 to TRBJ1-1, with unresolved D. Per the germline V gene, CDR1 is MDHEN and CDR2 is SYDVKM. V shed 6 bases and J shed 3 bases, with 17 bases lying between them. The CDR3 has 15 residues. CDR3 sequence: CASRSRGKKDTEAFF. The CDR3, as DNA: TGTGCCAGCAGATCTAGAGGGAAAAAGGACACTGAAGCTTTCTTT.

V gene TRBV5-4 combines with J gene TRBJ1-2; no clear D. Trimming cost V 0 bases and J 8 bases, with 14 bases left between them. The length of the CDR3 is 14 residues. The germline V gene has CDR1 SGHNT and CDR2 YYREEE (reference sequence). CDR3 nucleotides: TGTGCCAGCAGCTTGGATCTGGGGAGTGGAGGCTACACCTTC. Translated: CASSLDLGSGGYTF.

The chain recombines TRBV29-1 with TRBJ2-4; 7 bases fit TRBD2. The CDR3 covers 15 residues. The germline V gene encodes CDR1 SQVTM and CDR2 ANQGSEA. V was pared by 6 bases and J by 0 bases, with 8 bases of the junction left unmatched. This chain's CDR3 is CSVVGGDLAKNIQYF. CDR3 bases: TGCAGCGTCGTGGGGGGGGACCTAGCCAAAAACATTCAGTACTTC.

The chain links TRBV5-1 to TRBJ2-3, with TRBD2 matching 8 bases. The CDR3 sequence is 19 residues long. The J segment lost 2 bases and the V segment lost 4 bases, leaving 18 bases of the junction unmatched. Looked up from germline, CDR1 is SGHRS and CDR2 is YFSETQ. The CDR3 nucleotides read TGCGCCAGCAGCCGCGACGCCAGATTGGGGACTAGATCCACAGATACGCAGTATTTT. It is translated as CASSRDARLGTRSTDTQYF.

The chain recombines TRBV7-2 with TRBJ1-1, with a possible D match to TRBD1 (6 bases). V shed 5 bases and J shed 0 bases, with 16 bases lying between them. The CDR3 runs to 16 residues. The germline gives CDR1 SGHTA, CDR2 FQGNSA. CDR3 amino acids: CASSPRQERLNTEAFF. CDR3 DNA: TGTGCCAGCAGCCCGCGACAGGAAAGATTGAACACTGAAGCTTTCTTT.

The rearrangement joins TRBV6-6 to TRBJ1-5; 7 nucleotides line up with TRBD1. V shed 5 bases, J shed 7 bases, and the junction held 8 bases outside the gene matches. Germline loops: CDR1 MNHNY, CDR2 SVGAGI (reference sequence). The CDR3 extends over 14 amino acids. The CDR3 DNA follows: TGTGCCAGCAGTCCAAAGACAGGGTTGCAGCCCCAGCATTTT. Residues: CASSPKTGLQPQHF.

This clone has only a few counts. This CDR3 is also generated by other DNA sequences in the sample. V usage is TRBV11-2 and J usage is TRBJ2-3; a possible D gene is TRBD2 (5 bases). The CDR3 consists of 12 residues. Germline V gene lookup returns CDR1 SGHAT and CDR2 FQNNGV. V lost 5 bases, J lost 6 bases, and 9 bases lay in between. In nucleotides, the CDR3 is TGTGCCAGCAGCATCCGAGGGGATACGCAGTATTTT. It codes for CASSIRGDTQYF.

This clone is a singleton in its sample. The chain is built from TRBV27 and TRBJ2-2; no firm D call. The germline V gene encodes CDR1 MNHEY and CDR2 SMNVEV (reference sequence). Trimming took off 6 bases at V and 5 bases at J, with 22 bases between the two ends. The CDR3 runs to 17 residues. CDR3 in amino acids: CASRRRVETLVTGELFF. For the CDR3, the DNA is TGTGCCAGCAGACGACGGGTTGAAACGCTGGTGACCGGGGAGCTGTTTTTT.

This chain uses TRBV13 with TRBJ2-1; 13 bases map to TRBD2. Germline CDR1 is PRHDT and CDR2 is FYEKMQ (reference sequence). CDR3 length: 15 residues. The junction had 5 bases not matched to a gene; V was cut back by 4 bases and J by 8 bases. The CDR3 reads CASSYGLAGVYEQFF. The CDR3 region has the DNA TGTGCCAGCAGCTACGGACTAGCGGGAGTATATGAGCAGTTCTTC. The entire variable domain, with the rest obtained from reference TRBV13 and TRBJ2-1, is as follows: AAGVIQSPRHLIKEKRETATLKCYPIPRHDTVYWYQQGPGQDPQFLISFYEKMQSDKGSIPDRFSAQQFSDYHSELNMSSLELGDSALYFCASSYGLAGVYEQFFGPGTRLTVL.

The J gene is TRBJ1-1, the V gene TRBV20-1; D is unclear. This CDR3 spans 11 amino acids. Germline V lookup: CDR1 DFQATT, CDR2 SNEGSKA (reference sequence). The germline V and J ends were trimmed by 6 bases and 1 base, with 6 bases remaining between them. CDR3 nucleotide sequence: TGCAGTGCCACAGCGAACACTGAAGCTTTCTTT. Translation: CSATANTEAFF.

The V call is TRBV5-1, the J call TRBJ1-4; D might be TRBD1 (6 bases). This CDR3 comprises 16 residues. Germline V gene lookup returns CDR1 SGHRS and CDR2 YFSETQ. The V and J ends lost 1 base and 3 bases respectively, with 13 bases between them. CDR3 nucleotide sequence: TGCGCCAGCAGCTTGAGTGGAGCAGGGGCTAATGAAAAACTGTTTTTT. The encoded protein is CASSLSGAGANEKLFF.

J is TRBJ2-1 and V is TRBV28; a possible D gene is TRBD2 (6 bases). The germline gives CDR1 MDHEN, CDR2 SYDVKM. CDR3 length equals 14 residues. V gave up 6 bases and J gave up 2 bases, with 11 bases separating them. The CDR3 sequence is CASRSGETYNEQFF. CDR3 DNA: TGTGCCAGCAGATCGGGGGAAACCTACAATGAGCAGTTCTTC.

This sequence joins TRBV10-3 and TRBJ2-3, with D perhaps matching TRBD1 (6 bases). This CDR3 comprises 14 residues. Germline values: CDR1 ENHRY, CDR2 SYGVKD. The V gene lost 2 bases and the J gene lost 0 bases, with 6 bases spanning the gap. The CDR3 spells CAISEGQSTDTQYF. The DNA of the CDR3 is TGTGCCATCAGTGAGGGACAGAGCACAGATACGCAGTATTTT.

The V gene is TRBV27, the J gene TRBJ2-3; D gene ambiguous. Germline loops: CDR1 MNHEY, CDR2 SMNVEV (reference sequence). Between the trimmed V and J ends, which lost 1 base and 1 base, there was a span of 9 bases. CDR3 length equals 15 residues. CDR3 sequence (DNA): TGTGCCAGCAGTTTATTACAGCAGGGCACAGATACGCAGTATTTT. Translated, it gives CASSLLQQGTDTQYF.

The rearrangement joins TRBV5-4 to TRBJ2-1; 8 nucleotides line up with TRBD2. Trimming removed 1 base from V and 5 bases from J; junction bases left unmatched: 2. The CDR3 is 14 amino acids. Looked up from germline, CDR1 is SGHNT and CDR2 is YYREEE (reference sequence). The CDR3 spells CASSLTSGDNEQFF. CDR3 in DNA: TGTGCCAGCAGCTTGACTAGCGGAGACAATGAGCAGTTCTTC.